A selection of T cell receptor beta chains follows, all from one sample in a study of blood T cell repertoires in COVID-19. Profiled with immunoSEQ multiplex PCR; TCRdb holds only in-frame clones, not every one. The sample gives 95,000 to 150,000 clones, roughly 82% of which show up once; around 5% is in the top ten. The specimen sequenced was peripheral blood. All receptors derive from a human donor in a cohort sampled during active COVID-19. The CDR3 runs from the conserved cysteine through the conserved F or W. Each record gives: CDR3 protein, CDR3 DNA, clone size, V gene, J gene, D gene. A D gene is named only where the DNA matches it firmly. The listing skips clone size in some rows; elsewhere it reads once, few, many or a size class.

CDR3 protein: CASSESQSSGSNEQFF; CDR3 DNA: TGCGCCAGCAGTGAGTCGCAGTCTAGCGGGAGCAATGAGCAGTTCTTC; clone size: NA; V gene: TRBV10-1; J gene: TRBJ2-1; D gene: TRBD2
CDR3 protein: CASSPYTNNEQFF; CDR3 DNA: TGTGCCAGCAGCCCCTACACTAACAATGAGCAGTTCTTC; clone size: once; V gene: TRBV9; J gene: TRBJ2-1; D gene: NA
CDR3 protein: CASSQRRNRGVRRANEKLFF; CDR3 DNA: TGTGCCAGCAGCCAACGTCGTAACAGGGGAGTTCGGAGGGCTAATGAAAAACTGTTTTTT; clone size: NA; V gene: TRBV3-1/TRBV3-2; J gene: TRBJ1-4; D gene: TRBD1
CDR3 protein: CATSPGTGTIDYGYTF; CDR3 DNA: TGTGCCACCAGTCCCGGGACAGGTACGATCGACTATGGCTACACCTTC; clone size: NA; V gene: TRBV24-1; J gene: TRBJ1-2; D gene: TRBD1
CDR3 protein: CASSVGGGSHNEQFF; CDR3 DNA: TGTGCCAGCAGCGTAGGGGGCGGGAGCCACAATGAGCAGTTCTTC; clone size: NA; V gene: TRBV9; J gene: TRBJ2-1; D gene: TRBD2
CDR3 protein: CASSIDSSGRKTQYF; CDR3 DNA: TGTGCCAGTAGTATCGACAGTAGCGGGAGGAAGACCCAGTACTTC; clone size: NA; V gene: TRBV19; J gene: TRBJ2-5; D gene: TRBD2
CDR3 protein: CASSYSAGGADTQYF; CDR3 DNA: TGTGCCAGCAGTTACTCGGCGGGAGGAGCAGATACGCAGTATTTT; clone size: few; V gene: TRBV6-5; J gene: TRBJ2-3; D gene: TRBD2
CDR3 protein: CASSYYMGTGQNQPQHF; CDR3 DNA: TGTGCCAGCAGTTACTACATGGGGACAGGGCAAAATCAGCCCCAGCATTTT; clone size: NA; V gene: TRBV6-2/TRBV6-3; J gene: TRBJ1-5; D gene: TRBD1
CDR3 protein: CASSLLRGTLHF; CDR3 DNA: TGTGCCAGCAGTCTCCTTCGGGGTACCCTCCACTTT; clone size: NA; V gene: TRBV6-5; J gene: TRBJ1-6; D gene: NA
CDR3 protein: CSARTSAAKNIQYF; CDR3 DNA: TGCAGCGCCCGGACTAGCGCGGCCAAAAACATTCAGTACTTC; clone size: NA; V gene: TRBV29-1; J gene: TRBJ2-4; D gene: TRBD2
CDR3 protein: CASSMYRGAAGYTF; CDR3 DNA: TGTGCCAGTAGTATGTACAGGGGAGCGGCTGGCTACACCTTC; clone size: NA; V gene: TRBV19; J gene: TRBJ1-2; D gene: TRBD1
CDR3 protein: CASSELWTGVNTGELFF; CDR3 DNA: TGCGCCAGCAGTGAGTTGTGGACAGGGGTGAACACCGGGGAGCTGTTTTTT; clone size: few; V gene: TRBV10-1; J gene: TRBJ2-2; D gene: TRBD1
CDR3 protein: CASTSGVQETQYF; CDR3 DNA: TGTGCCAGCACTAGCGGGGTCCAAGAGACCCAGTACTTC; clone size: NA; V gene: TRBV28; J gene: TRBJ2-5; D gene: TRBD2
CDR3 protein: CASSTTTGGTAYEQYF; CDR3 DNA: TGTGCCAGCAGCACAACGACAGGTGGGACCGCCTACGAGCAGTACTTC; clone size: NA; V gene: TRBV28; J gene: TRBJ2-7; D gene: NA
CDR3 protein: CASSLGGGYGYTF; CDR3 DNA: TGTGCCAGCAGTTTAGGTGGAGGGTATGGCTACACCTTC; clone size: NA; V gene: TRBV27; J gene: TRBJ1-2; D gene: NA
CDR3 protein: CASDVGQINSPLHF; CDR3 DNA: TGTGCCAGCGACGTCGGACAGATAAATTCACCCCTCCACTTT; clone size: NA; V gene: TRBV25-1; J gene: TRBJ1-6; D gene: NA
CDR3 protein: CASSELFPGAGGNTIYF; CDR3 DNA: TGTGCCAGCAGTGAACTTTTCCCAGGGGCAGGTGGAAACACCATATATTTT; clone size: NA; V gene: TRBV6-1; J gene: TRBJ1-3; D gene: NA